This entry lists 27 T cell receptor beta chains sequenced from one sample in a study of spatial heterogeneity in lung cancer. Using its own MiXCR run on the 5' RACE reads, TCRdb lists one record per CDR3 protein. This sample carries around 74,000 distinct CDR3 sequences, less than 15% of them seen once, and the ten largest clones take more than 7%. The time point is: sample taken at primary tumor resection. Material for sequencing was whole RNA from tumor, nontumor lung or frozen PBMC, left unsorted. The sample consisted of PBMCs, taken at surgery. The receptor set was obtained from a male donor with early-stage non-small cell lung cancer.

The chain recombines TRBV5-1 with TRBJ2-1; D gene uncertain. CDR1 and CDR2 from the germline V gene are SGHRS and YFSETQ. Trimming took 1 base from V and 6 from J, leaving 11 bases between them. The CDR3 covers 14 residues. The CDR3: CASSLLGQANEQFF. The CDR3 bases are TGCGCCAGCAGCTTGTTAGGCCAGGCCAATGAGCAGTTCTTC.

Comments on this clonotype: A much larger clone differs from this one at a single base, so this may be a read error. The rearrangement links TRBV29-1 to TRBJ2-3; D uncertain. Deletions cut 4 bases from V and 4 bases from J, with 9 bases between. The CDR3 is 12 amino acids. Per germline, CDR1 SQVTM and CDR2 ANQGSEA. The CDR3 is CSVVRPADTQYF. Written as DNA, the CDR3 is TGCAGCGTTGTTCGCCCAGCAGATACGCAGTATTTT.

This clonotype came up a few times. The rearrangement uses TRBV6-1 and TRBJ1-4, with D unresolved. The CDR3 is 13 amino acids. Germline V lookup: CDR1 MNHNS, CDR2 SASEGT. Deletions cut 4 bases from V and 4 bases from J, with 7 bases between. The CDR3 here is CASSGENNEKLFF. The CDR3 DNA is TGTGCCAGCAGTGGTGAGAATAATGAAAAACTGTTTTTT.

The chain uses TRBV6-1 and TRBJ2-1; unclear D gene. The germline V and J ends were trimmed by 0 bases and 10 bases, with 10 bases remaining between them. Germline values: CDR1 MNHNS, CDR2 SASEGT. The CDR3 contains 13 residues. The CDR3 spells CASSEAFGHEQFF. The DNA for the CDR3 is TGTGCCAGCAGTGAAGCGTTCGGTCACGAGCAGTTCTTC.

This clonotype was seen more than once but under ten times. CDR3 DNA sequence: TGTGCCTGGACAGAACTAAACTATGGCTACACCTTC. Translating it yields CAWTELNYGYTF. The rearrangement joins TRBV30 to TRBJ1-2; D not resolved. The V and J ends lost 4 bases and 2 bases respectively, with 8 bases between them. The CDR3 is made up of 12 amino acids. CDR1 is GTSNPN and CDR2 is SVGIG in the germline V gene (reference sequence).

This chain links TRBV25-1 with TRBJ2-7, with D possibly TRBD2 on 6 matching bases. Germline CDR1 reads MGHDK; CDR2 reads SYGVNS. This CDR3 is 16 amino acids long. V was shortened by 4 bases and J by 0 bases, with 16 bases between the two germline ends. The CDR3 protein is CASSGGAGSYSYEQYF. CDR3 nucleotides: TGTGCCAGCAGTGGAGGCGCGGGGTCATACTCCTACGAGCAGTACTTC.

The V and J genes are TRBV7-9 and TRBJ2-2, with D possibly being TRBD1 (5 bases). Between the trimmed V and J ends, which lost 5 bases and 3 bases, there was a span of 10 bases. This CDR3 has 14 residues. The germline CDR1 and CDR2 sequences are SEHNR and FQNEAQ (reference sequence). The chain's CDR3 is CASSPDRYTGELFF. The CDR3 nucleotides read TGTGCCAGCAGCCCCGACAGATACACCGGGGAGCTGTTTTTT.

This clonotype has a count of ten or more. CDR3 nucleotides: TGTGCCAGCAGTTACCTAGCGGGACCTACAGATACGCAGTATTTT. Its protein is CASSYLAGPTDTQYF. The chain joins TRBV6-5 to TRBJ2-3, with 9 bases identical to TRBD2. The CDR3 is 15 amino acids. V was pared by 2 bases and J by 3 bases, with 3 bases of the junction left unmatched. Germline loops: CDR1 MNHEY, CDR2 SVGAGI.

This clonotype was seen only a few times. V usage is TRBV20-1 and J usage is TRBJ2-3; D gene unclear. Germline CDR1 and CDR2: DFQATT and SNEGSKA (reference sequence). V lost 3 bases, J lost 0 bases, and 13 bases lay in between. The CDR3 length is 15 residues. The CDR3, as DNA: TGCAGTGCTAGGAGCGCCGTAACTAGCACAGATACGCAGTATTTT. It yields the protein CSARSAVTSTDTQYF.

The gene calls are TRBV6-5 and TRBJ1-1; no firm D call. The CDR3 is 15 amino acids. V lost 5 bases and J 1 base, leaving 14 bases between the germline ends. Germline CDR1 reads MNHEY; CDR2 reads SVGAGI. As DNA, the CDR3 is TGTGCCAGCAGTCCCGTTGGAGGCGCGAACACTGAAGCTTTCTTT. It encodes CASSPVGGANTEAFF.

There are a few counts of this clonotype. The chain has TRBV19 and TRBJ1-5, with D possibly TRBD1 on 5 matching bases. Germline CDR1 reads LNHDA; CDR2 reads SQIVND (reference sequence). V gave up 7 bases and J gave up 5 bases, with 15 bases separating them. The CDR3 totals 14 residues. The CDR3 nucleotides are TGTGCCAGTAACCCCCGACAGTCCCATCAGCCCCAGCATTTT. It codes for CASNPRQSHQPQHF.

V and J are TRBV12-3 or TRBV12-4 and TRBJ1-3; no reliable D call. This CDR3 spans 14 amino acids. The V and J ends lost 4 bases and 7 bases respectively, with 14 bases between them. The CDR3 reads CASSSPPLGNTIYF. The CDR3 nucleotides read TGTGCCAGCAGTTCCCCGCCCTTAGGCAACACCATATATTTT.

This clonotype appeared a few times. CDR3 coding DNA: TGTGCCAGCAGTCACACCTACGAGCAGTACTTC. This sequence encodes CASSHTYEQYF. The J gene is TRBJ2-7, the V gene TRBV6-2 or TRBV6-3, with D uncertain. CDR1 MNHEY and CDR2 SVGEGT come from the germline V gene. The CDR3 has 11 residues. The ends were cut back, 5 bases at V and 2 bases at J, with 4 bases in the middle.

There are a few counts of this clonotype. The chain has TRBV28 and TRBJ2-7; D gene ambiguous. Germline loops: CDR1 MDHEN, CDR2 SYDVKM. The CDR3 sequence is 15 residues long. Between the trimmed V and J ends, which lost 2 bases and 5 bases, there was a span of 16 bases. This chain's CDR3 is CASSLGVLQSHEQYF. The CDR3 nucleotides read TGTGCCAGCAGTTTAGGAGTTCTCCAGTCCCACGAGCAGTACTTC.

V and J are TRBV6-2 or TRBV6-3 and TRBJ1-5; no clear D. V lost 2 bases and J 6 bases, leaving 8 bases between the germline ends. The CDR3 runs 13 residues. The germline V gene encodes CDR1 MNHEY and CDR2 SVGEGT. Here the CDR3 reads CASSYGPLQPQHF. In DNA, the CDR3 is TGTGCCAGCAGTTACGGTCCCCTTCAGCCCCAGCATTTT.

The chain joins TRBV7-8 to TRBJ2-1; 9 bases match TRBD2. The trim removed 8 bases at V and 9 bases at J, leaving 8 bases unmatched. The CDR3 contains 13 residues. Germline values: CDR1 SGHVS, CDR2 FQNEAQ. The CDR3, as DNA: TGTGCCAGCCGAGTAGCGGGAGCTATTGAGCAGTTCTTC. This encodes CASRVAGAIEQFF.

The chain joins TRBV20-1 to TRBJ1-5, with a tentative D call TRBD1 (6 bases). Germline V CDR1 and CDR2: DFQATT, SNEGSKA (reference sequence). Trimming took 0 bases from V and 0 from J, leaving 15 bases between them. There are 17 residues in the CDR3. CDR3 bases: TGCAGTGCTAGAGATATGATAGGGGGTTATAGCAATCAGCCCCAGCATTTT. The encoded protein is CSARDMIGGYSNQPQHF.

This clonotype showed up many times. The rearrangement joins TRBV7-2 to TRBJ2-5; unclear D gene. Trimming removed 3 bases at V and 2 bases at J, with 10 bases between. The CDR3 totals 14 residues. CDR1 and CDR2 (germline): SGHTA, FQGNSA. For the CDR3, the DNA is TGTGCCAGCAGCTTCATCAGGAGTCAAGAGACCCAGTACTTC. It specifies CASSFIRSQETQYF.

In this sample, this clonotype turned up a few times. The chain recombines TRBV10-3 with TRBJ2-7; tentatively, D is TRBD1 (6 bases). CDR3 length: 12 amino acids. Germline V gene lookup returns CDR1 ENHRY and CDR2 SYGVKD. Trimming cost V 10 bases and J 2 bases, with 12 bases left between them. The CDR3 here is CASRQEPYEQYF. In DNA, the CDR3 is TGTGCCAGTAGACAGGAGCCCTACGAGCAGTACTTC.

In its sample, this clonotype was seen a few times. The chain employs TRBV2 and TRBJ1-1; D perhaps matches TRBD1 (6 bases). The germline V and J ends were trimmed by 4 bases and 2 bases, with 11 bases remaining between them. CDR1 SNHLY and CDR2 FYNNEI come from the germline V gene. The CDR3 extends over 14 amino acids. The CDR3 sequence: CASSVQGRNTEAFF. The CDR3 bases are TGTGCCAGCAGTGTACAGGGCCGAAACACTGAAGCTTTCTTT.

This clonotype came up many times. The chain combines TRBV9 with TRBJ1-1; D remains ambiguous. Germline CDR1 is SGDLS and CDR2 is YYNGEE. The CDR3 has 13 amino acids. The ends were cut back, 2 bases at V and 1 base at J, with 6 bases in the middle. The CDR3 reads CASSVYPNTEAFF. The DNA for the CDR3 is TGTGCCAGCAGCGTGTACCCGAACACTGAAGCTTTCTTT.

Many counts were recorded for this clonotype. V gene TRBV12-3 or TRBV12-4 combines with J gene TRBJ2-2, with TRBD2 matching 10 bases. There are 15 residues in the CDR3. The junction had 6 bases not matched to a gene; V was cut back by 6 bases and J by 5 bases. The CDR3 protein is CASRLGLASTGELFF. CDR3 in DNA: TGTGCCAGCAGGCTGGGACTAGCGTCTACCGGGGAGCTGTTTTTT.

This clonotype came up many times. The V gene is TRBV20-1, the J gene TRBJ2-7, with TRBD1 matching 9 bases. The CDR3 spans 13 residues. Germline CDR1 DFQATT, CDR2 SNEGSKA (reference sequence). V lost 5 bases to trimming and J lost 4 bases; unmatched junction nucleotides: 6. Here the CDR3 DNA reads TGCAGTGCTCCCGGGACAGGGTCTTACGAGCAGTACTTC. Protein product: CSAPGTGSYEQYF.

This clonotype was found many times. The V call is TRBV25-1, the J call TRBJ2-5; D may correspond to TRBD1 or TRBD2 (5 bases each). This CDR3 is built from 13 residues. V lost 6 bases, J lost 1 base, and 9 bases lay in between. Germline CDR1 and CDR2: MGHDK and SYGVNS. The CDR3 loop reads CASRRDGQETQYF. CDR3 coding DNA: TGTGCCAGCAGGAGGGACGGCCAAGAGACCCAGTACTTC.

This rearrangement joins TRBV24-1 to TRBJ2-2; D ambiguous. Trimming removed 0 bases at V and 3 bases at J, with 7 bases between. The CDR3 is 15 amino acids. Germline V gives CDR1 KGHDR, CDR2 SFDVKD. The CDR3 region has the DNA TGTGCCACCAGTGATTTGACAGCCGACACCGGGGAGCTGTTTTTT. It encodes CATSDLTADTGELFF.

As concerns this clonotype: One end of the junction does not line up with germline, which may come from a read error. The rearrangement uses TRBV6-5 and TRBJ2-3; 7 nucleotides align to TRBD2. Germline V gives CDR1 MNHEY, CDR2 SVGAGI. This CDR3 has 15 amino acids. The CDR3 protein is CASSRSGVEADMQYF. DNA for the CDR3: TGTGCCAGCAGTCGAAGCGGGGTCGAGGCAGATATGCAGTATTTT.

This clonotype was observed at least ten times. CDR3 sequence: CASSPDRGTSGANVLTF. The CDR3 bases are TGTGCCAGCAGCCCCGACAGGGGAACCTCTGGGGCCAACGTCCTGACTTTC. J is TRBJ2-6 and V is TRBV3-1; 8 bases match TRBD1. The CDR3 has 17 amino acids. Germline CDR1 and CDR2: LGHDT and YNNKEL (reference sequence). After removal of 4 bases from V and 0 bases from J, the junction contained 5 bases not matched to a gene.